These 20 T cell receptor beta chains originate from one sample sequenced in a study of human T cells and chemical hapten exposure. Time point meaning: patch test 1, 2 weeks after DPC sensitization. The treatment was: therapeutic diphenylcyclopropenone sensitization with weekly scalp DPC. TCRdb re-called the RACE reads with MiXCR, one entry per CDR3 protein. The sample has roughly 380,000 distinct CDR3 sequences, more than 4.5% seen once. The material sequenced was whole blood, taken in connection with sensitization to the hapten diphenylcyclopropenone (DPC). All receptors derive from a woman aged 50 to 60 with alopecia areata. Some clones in this sample may be carry-over from other donors' samples.

This clonotype was observed a few times. This sequence joins TRBV4-2 and TRBJ2-7; 7 bases match TRBD2. The V and J ends lost 0 bases and 6 bases, in that order; junction bases with no gene match: 11. The CDR3 has 16 amino acids. Germline CDR1 and CDR2: LGHNA and YNFKEQ. The CDR3 DNA is TGTGCCAGCAGCCAAGAGGGCCGCGGGAGCCCGGCCGAGCAGTACTTC. Translated, it gives CASSQEGRGSPAEQYF.

There are many counts of this clonotype. V usage is TRBV13 and J usage is TRBJ1-5, with D hard to call. Trimming left V 3 bases short and J 11 bases short, with 11 bases between. Per the germline V gene, CDR1 is PRHDT and CDR2 is FYEKMQ (reference sequence). This CDR3 region has 12 residues. CDR3 sequence (DNA): TGTGCCAGCAGCTTTGGACCGTCAGCCCAGCATTTT. Translated, it gives CASSFGPSAQHF.

This clonotype was counted many times. J is TRBJ1-2 and V is TRBV29-1; a weak D match, TRBD1 (5 bases). Germline assignment: CDR1 SQVTM and CDR2 ANQGSEA. Deletions cut 5 bases from V and 4 bases from J, with 11 bases between. The CDR3 totals 12 residues. The CDR3: CSVSRDGYGYTF. The CDR3 region has the DNA TGCAGCGTTTCCAGGGACGGCTATGGCTACACCTTC.

The chain links TRBV20-1 to TRBJ2-5; 12 nucleotides match TRBD1. V lost 6 bases, J lost 5 bases, and 10 bases stayed unmatched. Germline V gene data show CDR1 as DFQATT and CDR2 as SNEGSKA (reference sequence). The CDR3 totals 15 residues. The CDR3 region is CSANPGQGALETQYF. CDR3 DNA sequence: TGCAGTGCAAATCCGGGACAGGGGGCGTTGGAGACCCAGTACTTC.

This clonotype was counted only a few times. The chain couples TRBV18 to TRBJ2-1; a possible D gene is TRBD2 (7 bases). The CDR3 is 16 amino acids. Germline V CDR1 and CDR2: KGHSH, LQKENI. Trimming left V 3 bases short and J 5 bases short, with 17 bases between. The CDR3: CASSPLGTGGHNEQFF. CDR3 bases: TGTGCCAGCTCACCCCTGGGTACGGGGGGCCACAATGAGCAGTTCTTC.

This clonotype occurred many times. This chain connects TRBV9 to TRBJ1-1, with D hard to call. The CDR3 runs 14 residues. Trimming removed 1 base from V and 3 bases from J, with 10 bases in between. CDR1 is SGDLS and CDR2 is YYNGEE in the germline V gene. The CDR3 DNA reads as TGTGCCAGCAGCGTATTGACGTTTGACACTGAAGCTTTCTTT. This sequence encodes CASSVLTFDTEAFF.

At least ten counts were recorded for this clonotype. The chain links TRBV7-3 to TRBJ2-1; 10 positions match TRBD1. CDR3 size: 16 residues. The V segment lost 5 bases and the J segment 1 base; nucleotides outside the gene matches: 5. Germline V gene sequence: CDR1 SGHTA, CDR2 FQGTGA. For the CDR3, the DNA is TGTGCCAGCAGCCTCTCGGGACAGGGGTCCTACAATGAGCAGTTCTTC. It translates to CASSLSGQGSYNEQFF.

CDR3 sequence (DNA): TGTGCCAGCAGAGTTGCGGGGCCTAACTATGGCTACACCTTC. It yields the protein CASRVAGPNYGYTF. The chain employs TRBV9 and TRBJ1-2; a possible D gene is TRBD1 (5 bases). Trimming shortened V by 5 bases and J by 0 bases, and 11 bases separated the two germline ends. CDR1 SGDLS and CDR2 YYNGEE come from the germline V gene. CDR3 size: 14 residues.

This clonotype was counted at least ten times. Its ends do not fully match the called genes, so a read error is possible. The J gene is TRBJ1-6, the V gene TRBV5-1; D may be TRBD1 (6 bases). The CDR3 has 13 amino acids. CDR1 is SGHRS and CDR2 is YFSETQ in the germline V gene. CDR3: CASSLEGGSPLHF. The CDR3 nucleotides read TGTGCCAGCAGCTTGGAGGGGGGTTCACCCCTCCACTTT. The variable domain in full, with the rest retrieved from reference TRBV5-1 and TRBJ1-6, is KAGVTQTPRYLIKTRGQQVTLSCSPISGHRSVSWYQQTPGQGLQFLFEYFSETQRNKGNFPGRFSGRQFSNSRSEMNVSTLELGDSALYLCASSLEGGSPLHFGNGTRLTVT.

This clonotype has just a few counts. The rearrangement joins TRBV10-3 to TRBJ2-2; no clear D. Germline CDR1 and CDR2: ENHRY and SYGVKD. The CDR3 loop spans 12 amino acids. V shed 8 bases and J shed 3 bases, with 7 bases lying between them. This CDR3 is CAISSDTGELFF. The CDR3 DNA reads TGTGCCATCTCATCGGACACCGGGGAGCTGTTTTTT.

This clonotype was counted many times. The rearrangement uses TRBV20-1 and TRBJ2-2; the match to TRBD2 covers 11 bases. Germline CDR1 reads DFQATT; CDR2 reads SNEGSKA (reference sequence). The CDR3 runs 16 residues. J lost 0 bases, V lost 3 bases, and 3 bases had no gene match. In DNA form, the CDR3 reads TGCAGTGCTAGGACTAGCGGGGTGTCGAACACCGGGGAGCTGTTTTTT. It encodes CSARTSGVSNTGELFF.

This clonotype was counted at least ten times. The chain carries TRBV6-2 or TRBV6-3 and TRBJ1-1; D is possibly TRBD1 (6 bases). Germline assignment: CDR1 MNHEY and CDR2 SVGEGT. Trimming removed 4 bases from V and 1 base from J, with 10 bases in between. The CDR3 spans 14 residues. In DNA, the CDR3 is TGTGCCAGCAGTTTCGGGACACCGAACACTGAAGCTTTCTTT. As protein: CASSFGTPNTEAFF.

This clonotype was observed at least ten times. CDR3 coding DNA: TGTGCCAGCAGTTCCCTCAGACTAGCGGGAGTCTACGAGCAGTACTTC. Protein product: CASSSLRLAGVYEQYF. The chain couples TRBV27 to TRBJ2-7; 12 nucleotides agree with TRBD2. CDR3 length: 16 amino acids. J gave up 3 bases and V 4 bases, and 7 bases lay outside the gene matches. From germline, CDR1 is MNHEY and CDR2 SMNVEV (reference sequence).

This chain links TRBV12-3 or TRBV12-4 with TRBJ1-1; 8 nucleotides agree with TRBD1. V was clipped by 4 bases and J by 10 bases; unmatched bases: 11. The CDR3 is 14 residues long. The CDR3 nucleotides read TGTGCCAGCAGTTCCTTCGGACAGGGTCTTGGAGCTTTCTTT. It yields the protein CASSSFGQGLGAFF.

This clonotype occurred a few times. The genes are TRBV7-9 and TRBJ2-2; 9 positions agree with TRBD1. The CDR3 covers 15 residues. Germline CDR1 and CDR2: SEHNR and FQNEAQ (reference sequence). J gave up 4 bases and V 5 bases, and 5 bases lay outside the gene matches. This CDR3 reads CASSLGQGSTGELFF. The CDR3 DNA reads TGTGCCAGCAGCCTGGGACAGGGAAGCACCGGGGAGCTGTTTTTT.

This chain links TRBV7-8 with TRBJ2-1; the D call may be TRBD1 or TRBD2 (5 bases each). Looked up from germline, CDR1 is SGHVS and CDR2 is FQNEAQ. V was pared by 7 bases and J by 5 bases, with 9 bases between. CDR3 length: 12 amino acids. DNA of the CDR3: TGTGCCAGCACCAGAGGGGACAATGAGCAGTTCTTC. Protein product: CASTRGDNEQFF.

This clonotype was detected ten times or more. This chain connects TRBV11-2 to TRBJ2-7; D is undetermined. From germline, CDR1 is SGHAT and CDR2 FQNNGV. The V end was cut by 2 bases, the J end by 0 bases, with 17 bases between. This CDR3 is built from 17 residues. The chain's CDR3 is CASSLSPFGDSSYEQYF. CDR3 nucleotides: TGTGCCAGCAGCTTAAGCCCCTTCGGCGATAGCTCCTACGAGCAGTACTTC.

This clonotype showed up many times. The V call is TRBV7-2, the J call TRBJ1-2; no clear D. V lost 1 base and J lost 3, with 6 bases in between. CDR1 is SGHTA, CDR2 FQGNSA, per germline. The CDR3 is 13 residues long. This chain's CDR3 is CASSLGRHYGYTF. Here the CDR3 DNA reads TGTGCCAGCAGCTTAGGCAGACACTATGGCTACACCTTC.

This clonotype was seen at least ten times. The chain employs TRBV28 and TRBJ1-5, with a weak D call TRBD1 (5 bases). The CDR3 is 16 residues long. Looked up from germline, CDR1 is MDHEN and CDR2 is SYDVKM. V lost 5 bases, J lost 3 bases, and 17 bases lay in between. The CDR3: CASSPRGLGNNQPQHF. In DNA, the CDR3 is TGTGCCAGCAGTCCCCGGGGGTTGGGCAACAATCAGCCCCAGCATTTT. The full variable domain, with the rest looked up from reference TRBV28 and TRBJ1-5, is DVKVTQSSRYLVKRTGEKVFLECVQDMDHENMFWYRQDPGLGLRLIYFSYDVKMKEKGDIPEGYSVSREKKERFSLILESASTNQTSMYLCASSPRGLGNNQPQHFGDGTRLSIL.

This clonotype appeared many times. V gene TRBV5-1 combines with J gene TRBJ2-7, with 8 bases aligning to TRBD1. The ends lost 7 bases at V and 3 bases at J; junction bases unmatched: 9. Germline V gene lookup returns CDR1 SGHRS and CDR2 YFSETQ. This CDR3 is built from 14 residues. DNA for the CDR3: TGCGCCAGCTCGATCCAGGGGGCGGACTACGAGCAGTACTTC. It codes for CASSIQGADYEQYF. Based on the CDR3 plus reference TRBV5-1 and TRBJ2-7, the full variable domain is KAGVTQTPRYLIKTRGQQVTLSCSPISGHRSVSWYQQTPGQGLQFLFEYFSETQRNKGNFPGRFSGRQFSNSRSEMNVSTLELGDSALYLCASSIQGADYEQYFGPGTRLTVT.